One and the same sample provided the 4 T cell receptor beta chains below, sequenced in a study of cytomegalovirus exposure and HLA in healthy donors. The PCR employed 60 Vbeta primers together with 13 Jbeta primers. Using immunoSEQ multiplex PCR, the repertoire was profiled, and TCRdb retains in-frame clones only, with some absent. Of 140,000 or so clones detected, about two thirds appear once; the ten largest clones hold approximately 4.2%. The sample comprised PBMCs. Receptor source: a man aged 55-75 years in good health and CMV-seronegative.

The gene calls are TRBV5-6 and TRBJ2-7; TRBD2 matches 9 bases. The CDR3 is 15 amino acids. Germline V gives CDR1 SGHDT, CDR2 YYEEEE. With V trimmed by 1 base and J by 7 bases, 9 bases remained unmatched. The CDR3 spells CASSLWGLARGEQYF. As DNA, the CDR3 is TGTGCCAGCAGCTTGTGGGGACTAGCCAGGGGAGAGCAGTACTTC.

The rearrangement uses TRBV5-6 and TRBJ1-2; D is possibly TRBD1 (5 bases). The CDR3 is made up of 16 amino acids. In germline, CDR1 is SGHDT, CDR2 YYEEEE. Trimming left V 1 base short and J 7 bases short, with 20 bases between. The CDR3 region is CASSLFAAREGPGYTF. CDR3 coding DNA: TGTGCCAGCAGCTTGTTTGCGGCCAGGGAAGGGCCTGGCTACACCTTC.

This chain joins TRBV5-4 and TRBJ2-7; 10 nucleotides match TRBD2. There are 15 residues in the CDR3. Germline CDR1 is SGHNT and CDR2 is YYREEE (reference sequence). V trimming: 7 bases; J trimming: 7 bases; junction bases outside the gene matches: 14. The DNA of the CDR3 is TGTGCCAGCGGAGGAGAGCGGGAGGGCCCGGGGGAGCAGTACTTC. Translated: CASGGEREGPGEQYF.

The chain has TRBV6-6 and TRBJ1-6; no clear D. Germline V gene data show CDR1 as MNHNY and CDR2 as SVGAGI (reference sequence). Trimming shortened V by 0 bases and J by 8 bases, and 8 bases separated the two germline ends. The CDR3 is 14 residues long. The CDR3 spells CASSYSIGDSPLHF. The CDR3 DNA reads TGTGCCAGCAGTTACTCGATCGGGGATTCACCCCTCCACTTT.